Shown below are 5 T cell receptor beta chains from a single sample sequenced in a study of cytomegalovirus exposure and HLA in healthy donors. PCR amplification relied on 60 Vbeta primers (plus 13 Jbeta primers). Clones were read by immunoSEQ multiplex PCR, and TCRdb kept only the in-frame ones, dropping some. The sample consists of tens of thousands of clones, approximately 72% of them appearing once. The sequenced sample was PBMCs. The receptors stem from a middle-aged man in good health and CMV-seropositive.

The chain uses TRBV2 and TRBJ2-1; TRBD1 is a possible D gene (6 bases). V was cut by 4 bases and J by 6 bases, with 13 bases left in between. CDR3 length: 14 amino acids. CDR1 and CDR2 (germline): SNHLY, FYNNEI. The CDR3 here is CASSGGPAANEQFF. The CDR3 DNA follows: TGTGCCAGCAGTGGGGGGCCCGCCGCCAATGAGCAGTTCTTC.

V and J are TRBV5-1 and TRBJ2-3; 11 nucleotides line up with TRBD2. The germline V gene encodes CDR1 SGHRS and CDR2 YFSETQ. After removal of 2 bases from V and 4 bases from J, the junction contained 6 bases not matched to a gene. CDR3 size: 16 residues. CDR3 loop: CASSLVSGRGADTQYF. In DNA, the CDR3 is TGCGCCAGCAGCTTAGTTAGCGGGAGGGGCGCAGATACGCAGTATTTT.

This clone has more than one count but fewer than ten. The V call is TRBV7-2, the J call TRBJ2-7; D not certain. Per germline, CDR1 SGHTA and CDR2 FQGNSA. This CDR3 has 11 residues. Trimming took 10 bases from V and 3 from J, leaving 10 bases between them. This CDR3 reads CATLLNYEQYF. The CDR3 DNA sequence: TGTGCCACCTTGCTAAACTACGAGCAGTACTTC.

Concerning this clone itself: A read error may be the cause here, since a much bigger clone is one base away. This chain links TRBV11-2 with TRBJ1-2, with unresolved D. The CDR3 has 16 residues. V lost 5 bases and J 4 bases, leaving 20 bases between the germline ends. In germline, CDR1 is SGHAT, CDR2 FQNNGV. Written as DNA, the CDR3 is TGTGCCAGCAGCCCTGACGGAGAGGCGCCCATCTATGGCTACACCTTC. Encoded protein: CASSPDGEAPIYGYTF. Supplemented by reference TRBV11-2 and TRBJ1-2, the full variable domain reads EAGVAQSPRYKIIEKRQSVAFWCNPISGHATLYWYQQILGQGPKLLIQFQNNGVVDDSQLPKDRFSAERLKGVDSTLKIQPAKLEDSAVYLCASSPDGEAPIYGYTFGSGTRLTVV.

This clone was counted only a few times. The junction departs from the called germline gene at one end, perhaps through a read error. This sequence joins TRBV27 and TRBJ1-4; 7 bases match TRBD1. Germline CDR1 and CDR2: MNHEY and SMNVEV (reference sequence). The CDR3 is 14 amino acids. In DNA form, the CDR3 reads TGTGCCAGCAGCTCGACAGGGAGGCATGAAACACTGTTTTTT. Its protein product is CASSSTGRHETLFF.